This T cell receptor beta chain was obtained from a study of technical replicates of blood from a few donors. The method was immunoSEQ multiplex PCR; TCRdb's version includes in-frame clones alone and lacks a portion of them. The repertoire holds 60,000 to 70,000 clones, about 98% seen once, with over 0.15% in the top ten. In germline, CDR1 is SGHDT, CDR2 YYEEEE. The CDR3 covers 16 residues. V gave up 3 bases and J gave up 4 bases, with 19 bases separating them. Sequences were obtained from T cells isolated from PBMCs. The receptor's source is a human donor in good health. V is TRBV5-6 and J is TRBJ2-5, with D possibly matching TRBD2 (7 bases). The CDR3 nucleotides read TGTGCCAGCAGCTCCCGGGGGGCGGGAGAGGTAGAGACCCAGTACTTC. Its translation: CASSSRGAGEVETQYF.